This T cell receptor beta chain appears in the sequencing data of a study of T cell changes during pregnancy in multiple sclerosis. V shed 10 bases and J 4 bases; nucleotides not matched to a gene: 15. Per germline, CDR1 WNHNN and CDR2 SYGVQD (reference sequence). This CDR3 is 15 amino acids long. TCRdb's table, derived via immunoSEQ multiplex PCR, lists solely in-frame clones and lacks some. Of around 110,000 clones detected, about 90% appear once; the ten largest clones hold roughly 1.6%. The material was peripheral blood, obtained before pregnancy. The chain employs TRBV10-1 and TRBJ2-7; 8 nucleotides line up with TRBD2. This clonotype was obtained from a female donor with multiple sclerosis, enrolled in a pregnancy study. The CDR3 reads CATYFRAGVPYEQYF. As DNA, the CDR3 is TGCGCCACCTATTTTCGAGCGGGGGTCCCATACGAGCAGTACTTC.